The 20 T cell receptor beta chains presented below share a single source sample, sequenced in a study of Ad26.COV2.S vaccination and SARS-CoV-2 variants. Profiling relied on immunoSEQ multiplex PCR, and the TCRdb table lists in-frame clones only, not all of them. The sample holds fewer than 900,000 clones, 89% seen once. Treatment denoted: some 20 received Ad26.COV2.S at low or high dose, single or two shots; several received placebo; per-sample allocation not given. Samples analyzed were those drawn on day 63 after the first vaccine or placebo injection. This specimen consisted of peripheral blood, obtained in a trial of Ad26.COV2.S vaccine versus placebo. The receptors derive from a person aged 18-60 years who received the Ad26.COV2.S COVID-19 vaccine or a placebo.

The genes are TRBV7-8 and TRBJ1-5, with D possibly TRBD1 on 5 matching bases. CDR3 length: 16 amino acids. Germline V lookup: CDR1 SGHVS, CDR2 FQNEAQ. The ends were cut back, 6 bases at V and 0 bases at J, with 15 bases in the middle. CDR3 nucleotide sequence: TGTGCCAGCAGTCTCGGGGCAGGGTATAGCAATCAGCCCCAGCATTTT. This translates into CASSLGAGYSNQPQHF.

This clone was seen only once. V and J are TRBV21-1 and TRBJ2-2; TRBD1 is the table's D call, not checked against the DNA. TRBV21-1 constitutes a pseudogene. The CDR3 covers 12 residues. Here the CDR3 reads CVTGDPTGELFF. In DNA, the CDR3 is TGTGTCACAGGGGACCCCACCGGGGAGCTGTTTTTT.

The chain is built from TRBV30 and TRBJ1-1; perhaps TRBD1 as D (5 bases). The CDR3 loop spans 14 amino acids. Trimming stripped 0 bases from V and 1 base from J, with 9 bases between. The germline V gene has CDR1 GTSNPN and CDR2 SVGIG (reference sequence). The CDR3: CAWSVSGANTEAFF. CDR3 DNA sequence: TGTGCCTGGAGTGTATCTGGGGCGAACACTGAAGCTTTCTTT.

This chain connects TRBV6-2 or TRBV6-3 to TRBJ2-3; 14 bases line up with TRBD2. Germline V lookup: CDR1 MNHEY, CDR2 SVGEGT. CDR3 length: 15 amino acids. The V gene end was trimmed by 6 bases and the J gene end by 9 bases; junction bases not matched to a gene: 8. The DNA for the CDR3 is TGTGCCAGCAGCCTGACTAGCGGGGGGGCAGGGACGCAGTATTTT. Translated: CASSLTSGGAGTQYF.

The CDR3 spells CASSEYDNQPQHF. CDR3 nucleotides: TGTGCCAGCAGTGAATACGACAATCAGCCCCAGCATTTT. V usage is TRBV25-1 and J usage is TRBJ1-5; D remains unclear. CDR3 size: 13 residues. V gave up 0 bases and J gave up 3 bases, with 3 bases separating them. Germline V CDR1 and CDR2: MGHDK, SYGVNS.

The rearrangement uses TRBV20-1 and TRBJ2-7, with TRBD2 matching 10 bases. From germline, CDR1 is DFQATT and CDR2 SNEGSKA (reference sequence). Germline trimming cut 3 bases from V and 4 bases from J; bases unmatched to any gene: 6. CDR3 size: 14 residues. CDR3 loop: CSASQASGSYEQYF. Here the CDR3 DNA reads TGCAGTGCTAGTCAGGCTAGCGGGAGTTACGAGCAGTACTTC.

The CDR3 DNA is TGTGCCAGTAGTGAGGACAGTAGCTCCTATAATTCACCCCTCCACTTT. Amino acid sequence: CASSEDSSSYNSPLHF. The V and J genes are TRBV19 and TRBJ1-6, with a possible D match to TRBD1 (6 bases). With 5 bases removed from V and 0 bases from J, the gap between germline ends came to 11 bases. Germline-derived CDR1 and CDR2 are LNHDA and SQIVND (reference sequence). This CDR3 has 16 amino acids.

This clone has only one observation. The chain uses TRBV2 and TRBJ1-1, with TRBD1 identical over 9 bases. The CDR3 contains 14 residues. Germline CDR1 and CDR2: SNHLY and FYNNEI. V dropped 5 bases and J dropped 4; count of bases not matched to a gene: 5. CDR3: CASSNRDRVTEAFF. The CDR3 DNA is TGTGCCAGCAGTAACCGGGACAGGGTCACTGAAGCTTTCTTT.

The chain employs TRBV7-2 and TRBJ2-5; D unclear. Trimming shortened V by 2 bases and J by 6 bases, and 13 bases separated the two germline ends. This CDR3 contains 14 residues. Germline loops: CDR1 SGHTA, CDR2 FQGNSA. The CDR3 bases are TGTGCCAGCAGCTTATCGTCGACTGTTCAGACCCAGTACTTC. Encoded protein: CASSLSSTVQTQYF.

This clone turned up a few times. This rearrangement joins TRBV19 to TRBJ1-6, with D possibly being TRBD1 (5 bases). Per germline, CDR1 LNHDA and CDR2 SQIVND (reference sequence). V lost 3 bases and J 7 bases, leaving 10 bases between the germline ends. There are 14 residues in the CDR3. CDR3 amino acids: CASSMGDGNSPLHF. The CDR3 DNA is TGTGCCAGTAGTATGGGGGATGGGAATTCACCCCTCCACTTT.

The chain carries TRBV6-5 and TRBJ2-3; D is ambiguous. Per germline, CDR1 MNHEY and CDR2 SVGAGI. V gave up 5 bases and J gave up 2 bases, with 11 bases separating them. The CDR3 length is 14 residues. The DNA for the CDR3 is TGTGCCAGCAGTACACGTCTGGTCACAGATACGCAGTATTTT. It codes for CASSTRLVTDTQYF.

The V call is TRBV6-1, the J call TRBJ2-1, with 14 bases fitting TRBD2. V lost 3 bases to trimming and J lost 8 bases; unmatched junction nucleotides: 6. CDR3 length: 16 residues. Germline loops: CDR1 MNHNS, CDR2 SASEGT. CDR3: CASSDERTSGRYEQFF. The CDR3 bases are TGTGCCAGCAGTGACGAGAGGACTAGCGGGAGGTATGAGCAGTTCTTC.

This clone occurred once. The genes are TRBV10-2 and TRBJ2-1; TRBD1 aligns across 7 bases. V lost 6 bases and J lost 2; bases outside the gene matches: 10. Germline CDR1 and CDR2: WSHSY and SAAADI. The CDR3 is 16 amino acids. CDR3 sequence: CASRNPGQAPYNEQFF. The CDR3 DNA sequence: TGCGCCAGCAGGAACCCCGGACAGGCTCCCTACAATGAGCAGTTCTTC.

A word on this clone: It may be a read error: a sequence one base away is much more abundant. The chain links TRBV11-2 to TRBJ2-7; 11 nucleotides match TRBD2. CDR3 length: 14 amino acids. Losses at the gene ends were 4 bases for V and 3 bases for J; bases not matched to a gene: 2. From germline, CDR1 is SGHAT and CDR2 FQNNGV. In DNA, the CDR3 is TGTGCCAGCAGCTCCGGGACTAGCGGCTACGAGCAGTACTTC. This gives the protein CASSSGTSGYEQYF. Full variable domain (missing parts from reference TRBV11-2 and TRBJ2-7): EAGVAQSPRYKIIEKRQSVAFWCNPISGHATLYWYQQILGQGPKLLIQFQNNGVVDDSQLPKDRFSAERLKGVDSTLKIQPAKLEDSAVYLCASSSGTSGYEQYFGPGTRLTVT.

V and J are TRBV4-2 and TRBJ2-7; TRBD2 matches at 7 bases. The CDR3 spans 16 residues. V shed 1 base, J shed 6 bases, and the junction held 12 bases outside the gene matches. Germline loops: CDR1 LGHNA, CDR2 YNFKEQ. The CDR3 bases are TGTGCCAGCAGCCAAGCTGTGGGGGGAGGGCCCTTCGAGCAGTACTTC. Its translation: CASSQAVGGGPFEQYF.

The rearrangement links TRBV7-9 to TRBJ1-1; 8 positions agree with TRBD1. The V gene end was trimmed by 5 bases and the J gene end by 1 base; junction bases not matched to a gene: 9. CDR1 is SEHNR, CDR2 FQNEAQ, per germline (reference sequence). The CDR3 runs 16 residues. CDR3 sequence reads: CASSPDRDRRNTEAFF. CDR3 nucleotide sequence: TGTGCCAGCAGCCCGGACCGGGACAGGCGGAACACTGAAGCTTTCTTT.

This clone has just a few counts. The V gene is TRBV7-3, the J gene TRBJ1-6; the D gene is possibly TRBD1 (6 bases). V was cut by 1 base and J by 9 bases, with 19 bases left in between. The CDR3 loop spans 17 amino acids. Per germline, CDR1 SGHTA and CDR2 FQGTGA. The DNA for the CDR3 is TGTGCCAGCAGCTTAAGGGGCAGGGGTGAGTCCATTTCACCCCTCCACTTT. It yields the protein CASSLRGRGESISPLHF.

The chain employs TRBV7-6 and TRBJ2-5, with a tentative D call TRBD1 (6 bases). This CDR3 region has 16 residues. Germline V lookup: CDR1 SGHVS, CDR2 FNYEAQ. The V and J ends lost 5 bases and 1 base respectively, with 17 bases between them. CDR3 in amino acids: CASSTTLRDTQETQYF. CDR3 nucleotides: TGTGCCAGCAGCACGACTCTCCGGGACACCCAAGAGACCCAGTACTTC.

The chain carries TRBV6-5 and TRBJ1-5; unclear D gene. The CDR3 extends over 13 amino acids. Germline loops: CDR1 MNHEY, CDR2 SVGAGI. V lost 8 bases and J lost 10, with 18 bases in between. The CDR3 sequence: CASGPLTHQPQHF. The CDR3 DNA sequence: TGTGCCAGCGGCCCCCTTACCCACCAACCCCAGCATTTT.

J is TRBJ2-3 and V is TRBV4-2, with 8 bases matching TRBD2. The germline V gene has CDR1 LGHNA and CDR2 YNFKEQ. The CDR3 covers 15 residues. The trim removed 1 base at V and 3 bases at J, leaving 3 bases unmatched. CDR3 in amino acids: CASSQAGGGTDTQYF. CDR3 coding DNA: TGTGCCAGCAGCCAAGCGGGAGGGGGAACAGATACGCAGTATTTT.